This TCR beta chain emerged from a study of early T cells in non-severe SARS-CoV-2 infection. Study details: Alpha and beta chains were unpaired, from unsorted whole-blood bulk RNA.

V was clipped by 6 bases and J by 7 bases, with 19 bases between them. CDR3 length: 15 amino acids. A single record per CDR3 protein comes from TCRdb applying MiXCR to the 5' RACE reads. The data show just under 65,000 distinct CDR3 sequences, with 13% seen just once and around 4% held by the top ten. This receptor was taken from an adult who was a healthcare worker with PCR-confirmed SARS-CoV-2 infection or an uninfected control (not recorded which). The sequencing sample was made of whole blood. This chain links TRBV12-3 or TRBV12-4 with TRBJ2-1; D is ambiguous. CDR3 residues: CASSLSETAGNEQFF. In DNA, the CDR3 is TGTGCCAGCAGCTTGTCTGAGACGGCTGGGAATGAGCAGTTCTTC.